Each of the 27 T cell receptor beta chains below was sequenced from the same sample in a study of Ad26.COV2.S vaccination and SARS-CoV-2 variants. Repertoires were generated with immunoSEQ multiplex PCR, while TCRdb's copy carries only in-frame clones and drops some. The sample includes 350,000 to 500,000 clones, approximately 92% seen only once; the top ten take 12%. Treatment reported: about 20 received Ad26.COV2.S at low or high dose, single or two shots; about five received placebo; per-sample allocation not given. Day 63 after the first vaccine or placebo injection was the time point for sampling. The sequenced sample was peripheral blood, obtained in a trial of Ad26.COV2.S vaccine versus placebo. The origin of the receptors is a person between 18 and 65 years old who received the Ad26.COV2.S COVID-19 vaccine or a placebo.

This chain connects TRBV24-1 to TRBJ1-1; TRBD1 matches 9 bases. From germline, CDR1 is KGHDR and CDR2 SFDVKD. CDR3 length equals 15 residues. V was pared by 7 bases and J by 2 bases, with 7 bases of the junction left unmatched. CDR3 sequence reads: CATSGTGSQNTEAFF. The CDR3 DNA reads TGTGCCACCAGCGGGACAGGGAGCCAAAACACTGAAGCTTTCTTT.

V and J are TRBV5-1 and TRBJ1-1; TRBD1 agrees at 8 bases. V lost 4 bases, J lost 2 bases, and 7 bases stayed unmatched. The CDR3 totals 15 residues. Germline V gene sequence: CDR1 SGHRS, CDR2 YFSETQ. CDR3 sequence (DNA): TGCGCCAGCAGCAACAGGGGGAAAATAAACACTGAAGCTTTCTTT. Translated, it gives CASSNRGKINTEAFF.

The rearrangement uses TRBV6-5 and TRBJ2-7, with D hard to call. CDR1 MNHEY and CDR2 SVGAGI come from the germline V gene. The CDR3 is 14 residues long. Trimming cost V 0 bases and J 3 bases, with 9 bases left between them. CDR3 residues: CASSYSSGDYEQYF. The CDR3 region has the DNA TGTGCCAGCAGTTACTCGAGTGGGGACTACGAGCAGTACTTC.

This chain uses TRBV9 with TRBJ2-1; D not certain. V was pared by 1 base and J by 9 bases, with 2 bases between. Germline values: CDR1 SGDLS, CDR2 YYNGEE. There are 10 residues in the CDR3. CDR3 loop: CASSVSEQFF. The CDR3, as DNA: TGTGCCAGCAGCGTAAGTGAGCAGTTCTTC.

In nucleotides, the CDR3 is TGTGCCAGCAGCCTTCACAAGGGGAACCAAGAGACCCAGTACTTC. This encodes CASSLHKGNQETQYF. The rearrangement joins TRBV3-1 (or the pseudogene TRBV3-2) to TRBJ2-5; tentatively, D is TRBD1 (5 bases). Germline CDR1 and CDR2: LGHDT and YNNKEL (reference sequence). V lost 4 bases and J 0 bases, leaving 12 bases between the germline ends. The CDR3 is 15 amino acids.

The chain employs TRBV20-1 and TRBJ2-1; D is perhaps TRBD1 or TRBD2 (5 bases each). CDR1 is DFQATT, CDR2 SNEGSKA, per germline (reference sequence). This CDR3 comprises 12 residues. Trimming pared 3 bases from V and 6 bases from J, leaving 9 bases between. This CDR3 is CSASKGTNEQFF. The CDR3 coding sequence is TGCAGTGCTAGTAAGGGGACCAATGAGCAGTTCTTC.

The chain links TRBV27 to TRBJ2-5, with 10 bases lining up with TRBD1. Germline CDR1 MNHEY, CDR2 SMNVEV (reference sequence). Trimming took 6 bases from V and 5 from J; bases not matched to a gene: 9. This CDR3 contains 15 residues. The CDR3 reads CASRAGTGAQETQYF. The CDR3 DNA follows: TGTGCCAGCAGAGCCGGGACAGGGGCGCAGGAGACCCAGTACTTC.

V usage is TRBV7-2 and J usage is TRBJ2-1; maybe TRBD2 (6 bases). The CDR3 sequence is 16 residues long. Trimming stripped 5 bases from V and 0 bases from J, with 14 bases between. Germline V gene data show CDR1 as SGHTA and CDR2 as FQGNSA. The CDR3 region has the DNA TGTGCCAGCAGCCCTTCCGCGGGGTTCTCCTACAATGAGCAGTTCTTC. As protein: CASSPSAGFSYNEQFF. Based on the CDR3 plus reference TRBV7-2 and TRBJ2-1, the full variable domain is GAGVSQSPSNKVTEKGKDVELRCDPISGHTALYWYRQSLGQGLEFLIYFQGNSAPDKSGLPSDRFSAERTGGSVSTLTIQRTQQEDSAVYLCASSPSAGFSYNEQFFGPGTRLTVL.

This clone was recorded once. This chain joins TRBV28 and TRBJ1-1; possibly TRBD1 for D (5 bases). The CDR3 runs to 12 residues. The V gene's germline CDR1 is MDHEN and CDR2 SYDVKM. Trimming left V 4 bases short and J 8 bases short, with 11 bases between. The CDR3 region has the DNA TGTGCCAGCAGTTCTCCTGGGGGGGAAGCTTTCTTT. Encoded protein: CASSSPGGEAFF.

The chain couples TRBV18 to TRBJ2-7; maybe TRBD1 (5 bases). Germline V gene sequence: CDR1 KGHSH, CDR2 LQKENI. This CDR3 spans 13 amino acids. V dropped 5 bases and J dropped 2 bases, with 10 bases sitting between them. The chain's CDR3 is CASSSDTAYEQYF. The CDR3 nucleotides read TGTGCCAGCTCATCGGACACTGCCTACGAGCAGTACTTC.

V usage is TRBV9 and J usage is TRBJ2-1; TRBD2 might be the D (5 bases). From germline, CDR1 is SGDLS and CDR2 YYNGEE. The CDR3 loop spans 17 amino acids. The V end lost 0 bases, the J end lost 0 bases, and 13 bases lay between the germline ends. In DNA form, the CDR3 reads TGTGCCAGCAGCGTAGCTAGCACCCAGAGCTCCTACAATGAGCAGTTCTTC. Translating it yields CASSVASTQSSYNEQFF.

This sequence joins TRBV18 and TRBJ2-5; D perhaps matches TRBD2 (5 bases). Germline lookup yields CDR1 KGHSH and CDR2 LQKENI. This CDR3 region has 13 residues. V lost 10 bases and J lost 1, with 13 bases in between. As DNA, the CDR3 is TGTGCCACCTGTCGGGGATCCCAAGAGACCCAGTACTTC. This sequence encodes CATCRGSQETQYF.

The chain carries TRBV6-5 and TRBJ2-7; D call uncertain. The CDR3 length is 13 residues. Trimming left V 6 bases short and J 3 bases short, with 12 bases between. Germline lookup yields CDR1 MNHEY and CDR2 SVGAGI. The CDR3 loop reads CASSESLGYEQYF. The DNA of the CDR3 is TGTGCCAGCAGCGAGTCCCTGGGCTACGAGCAGTACTTC.

The CDR3 is CASSDTFTDTQYF. CDR3 in DNA: TGTGCCAGCAGCGATACATTCACAGATACGCAGTATTTT. V usage is TRBV7-3 and J usage is TRBJ2-3; no clear D gene. Trimming took off 5 bases at V and 2 bases at J, with 8 bases between the two ends. The CDR3 spans 13 residues. Germline CDR1 and CDR2: SGHTA and FQGTGA.

This clone was recorded only once. The rearrangement joins TRBV5-1 to TRBJ2-7; tentatively, D is TRBD2 (6 bases). The length of the CDR3 is 15 residues. V lost 0 bases and J lost 3, with 13 bases in between. Germline values: CDR1 SGHRS, CDR2 YFSETQ. CDR3 residues: CASSLVSAGNYEQYF. DNA of the CDR3: TGCGCCAGCAGCTTGGTTTCGGCGGGAAACTACGAGCAGTACTTC.

Concerning this clone: The same CDR3 also results from other DNA sequences found in this sample. The rearrangement uses TRBV7-9 and TRBJ2-7, with 7 bases fitting TRBD2. V lost 5 bases, J lost 4 bases, and 5 bases stayed unmatched. CDR3 size: 13 residues. Germline CDR1 reads SEHNR; CDR2 reads FQNEAQ (reference sequence). The CDR3 loop reads CASSPRGSYEQYF. The CDR3 nucleotides are TGTGCCAGCAGCCCCCGCGGGAGTTACGAGCAGTACTTC. The full variable domain, in which reference TRBV7-9 and TRBJ2-7 provide the parts outside the CDR3, is DTGVSQNPRHKITKRGQNVTFRCDPISEHNRLYWYRQTLGQGPEFLTYFQNEAQLEKSRLLSDRFSAERPKGSFSTLEIQRTEQGDSAMYLCASSPRGSYEQYFGPGTRLTVT.

The rearrangement uses TRBV5-1 and TRBJ2-7, with D possibly matching TRBD2 (6 bases). Per germline, CDR1 SGHRS and CDR2 YFSETQ. The CDR3 sequence is 14 residues long. The V and J ends lost 0 bases and 5 bases respectively, with 12 bases between them. This CDR3 is CASSLGEVRNEQYF. As DNA, the CDR3 is TGCGCCAGCAGCTTGGGGGAGGTACGGAACGAGCAGTACTTC.

The chain uses TRBV28 and TRBJ2-6, with D hard to call. The V gene lost 4 bases and the J gene lost 0 bases, with 19 bases spanning the gap. The CDR3 is 19 residues long. Germline V lookup: CDR1 MDHEN, CDR2 SYDVKM. CDR3 amino acids: CASSSLLPGRDSGANVLTF. DNA of the CDR3: TGTGCCAGCAGTTCCCTACTCCCCGGAAGGGACTCTGGGGCCAACGTCCTGACTTTC.

This clone has just one count. The V gene is TRBV27, the J gene TRBJ1-5, with 7 bases matching TRBD1. Germline V gene data show CDR1 as MNHEY and CDR2 as SMNVEV (reference sequence). Trimming cost V 5 bases and J 7 bases; bases outside gene matches: 8. The CDR3 runs to 14 residues. CDR3 nucleotides: TGTGCCAGCAGTCGGGACAGTATTTCCCAGCCCCAGCATTTT. It yields the protein CASSRDSISQPQHF.

This clone was seen a single time. The chain links TRBV7-2 to TRBJ1-6, with D perhaps matching TRBD1 (6 bases). Trimming shortened V by 5 bases and J by 8 bases, and 19 bases separated the two germline ends. In germline, CDR1 is SGHTA, CDR2 FQGNSA. CDR3 length equals 16 residues. The CDR3 region has the DNA TGTGCCAGCAGCGCTCCGGACAGAGCGACTGATTCACCCCTCCACTTT. Its translation: CASSAPDRATDSPLHF.

The rearrangement links TRBV2 to TRBJ1-6, with TRBD1 matching 9 bases. J lost 7 bases, V lost 8 bases, and 12 bases had no gene match. Germline CDR1 reads SNHLY; CDR2 reads FYNNEI. The length of the CDR3 is 16 residues. The CDR3 sequence: CASRGDRVRWNSPLHF. The CDR3 bases are TGTGCCAGCCGAGGGGACAGGGTTAGGTGGAATTCACCCCTCCACTTT.

This chain links TRBV5-1 with TRBJ2-3; TRBD1 matches at 9 bases. CDR1 and CDR2 (germline): SGHRS, YFSETQ. The CDR3 is 16 amino acids. V was clipped by 2 bases and J by 2 bases; unmatched bases: 6. CDR3 loop: CASSFRDRDPTDTQYF. CDR3 DNA sequence: TGCGCCAGCAGCTTCCGGGACAGGGATCCCACAGATACGCAGTATTTT.

The chain has TRBV4-1 and TRBJ2-4; D is undetermined. This CDR3 has 16 amino acids. V was shortened by 3 bases and J by 0 bases, with 12 bases between the two germline ends. CDR1 and CDR2 from the germline V gene are MGHRA and YSYEKL. CDR3 loop: CASSHPLRTAKNIQYF. In nucleotides, the CDR3 is TGCGCCAGCAGCCACCCGCTAAGGACAGCCAAAAACATTCAGTACTTC.

The rearrangement joins TRBV12-3 or TRBV12-4 to TRBJ1-2; D call uncertain. The CDR3 extends over 13 amino acids. V was cut by 3 bases and J by 4 bases, with 9 bases left in between. CDR3 loop: CASSFGSGYGYTF. The CDR3, as DNA: TGTGCCAGCAGTTTCGGATCGGGCTATGGCTACACCTTC.

The CDR3 region is CASRVFSSYEQYF. The CDR3 nucleotides read TGTGCCAGCAGAGTGTTTAGCTCCTACGAGCAGTACTTC. The chain recombines TRBV5-6 with TRBJ2-7; D is uncertain. The V gene's germline CDR1 is SGHDT and CDR2 YYEEEE. The CDR3 has 13 amino acids. The V end was cut by 5 bases, the J end by 0 bases, with 9 bases between.

The V call is TRBV24-1, the J call TRBJ2-1; D call uncertain. The CDR3 loop spans 15 amino acids. Per the germline V gene, CDR1 is KGHDR and CDR2 is SFDVKD. Trimming took 4 bases from V and 6 from J, leaving 15 bases between them. The chain's CDR3 is CATSDRSGRVNEQFF. CDR3 coding DNA: TGTGCCACCAGTGACAGGTCCGGACGGGTCAATGAGCAGTTCTTC.

The count of this clone is one. V gene TRBV6-6 combines with J gene TRBJ1-3, with D perhaps TRBD1 (5 bases). Per germline, CDR1 MNHNY and CDR2 SVGAGI (reference sequence). V was clipped by 5 bases and J by 8 bases, with 19 bases between them. CDR3 length: 15 amino acids. CDR3 bases: TGTGCCAGCAGTCCCGTTGTGGGGGTGGGAGACACCATATATTTT. This codes for CASSPVVGVGDTIYF.